Below, 28 T cell receptor beta chains from the same sample are listed, as sequenced in a study of T-cell memory formation after mild COVID-19. TCRdb passed the 5' RACE reads through MiXCR, listing each CDR3 protein once. The sample comprises 200,000 to 250,000 distinct CDR3 sequences, 7.5% to 10% of which are singletons, and 20% to 25% rests with the top ten. The specimen sequenced was PBMCs or a T cell subset sorted from them (not recorded which). The receptors were gathered from a man between 18 and 35 years old who had mild COVID-19 (a few samples of this study predate the infection). Cell type and time point are not known.

The table lists this clonotype with a few counts. J is TRBJ2-2 and V is TRBV10-1; D is ambiguous. Germline lookup yields CDR1 WNHNN and CDR2 SYGVQD (reference sequence). The CDR3 totals 13 residues. The ends were cut back, 4 bases at V and 4 bases at J, with 7 bases in the middle. In DNA form, the CDR3 reads TGCGCCAGCAGTGGTTCGTCCACCGGGGAGCTGTTTTTT. Amino acid sequence: CASSGSSTGELFF.

This clonotype was seen many times. The CDR3 sequence: CASSPGGDGIYGYTF. The CDR3 DNA reads as TGTGCCAGCAGCCCAGGGGGGGACGGCATCTATGGCTACACCTTC. This chain joins TRBV5-6 and TRBJ1-2, with TRBD1 matching 7 bases. Germline V gene data show CDR1 as SGHDT and CDR2 as YYEEEE. Unmatched junction bases numbered 10, after V lost 4 bases and J lost 4 bases. The CDR3 is 15 amino acids.

The V gene is TRBV4-1, the J gene TRBJ1-5; D is possibly TRBD1 (5 bases). Per the germline V gene, CDR1 is MGHRA and CDR2 is YSYEKL. The CDR3 has 15 amino acids. V lost 1 base and J 4 bases, leaving 11 bases between the germline ends. The CDR3 spells CASSQVEQGNQPQHF. As DNA, the CDR3 is TGCGCCAGCAGCCAAGTAGAGCAGGGTAATCAGCCCCAGCATTTT.

This clonotype was observed a handful of times. DNA for the CDR3: TGTGCCAGCAGCTTAACGACAGGGCGGGTGAACACTGAAGCTTTCTTT. Translation gives CASSLTTGRVNTEAFF. The chain links TRBV5-5 to TRBJ1-1; 7 bases agree with TRBD1. The V segment lost 2 bases and the J segment 0 bases; nucleotides outside the gene matches: 7. The CDR3 extends over 16 amino acids. Germline CDR1 is SGHKS and CDR2 is YYEKEE (reference sequence).

This clonotype occurred a few times. V and J are TRBV25-1 and TRBJ2-7; 8 nucleotides match TRBD1. Unmatched junction bases numbered 10, after V lost 4 bases and J lost 5 bases. CDR3 length equals 15 residues. Germline assignment: CDR1 MGHDK and CDR2 SYGVNS. The CDR3 DNA reads TGTGCCAGCAGTGGGGGACAGGTCGGGGAGGACGAGCAGTACTTC. Translated: CASSGGQVGEDEQYF.

The rearrangement uses TRBV6-2 or TRBV6-3 and TRBJ1-6; 10 bases align to TRBD1. Germline lookup yields CDR1 MNHEY and CDR2 SVGEGT. The V gene end was trimmed by 4 bases and the J gene end by 7 bases; junction bases not matched to a gene: 7. The CDR3 has 16 residues. CDR3 nucleotide sequence: TGTGCCAGCAGTTCTCTCCGGACAGGGGGAAATTCACCCCTCCACTTT. Translating gives CASSSLRTGGNSPLHF.

The chain recombines TRBV21-1 with TRBJ1-1; the table gives TRBD1 as D, unverified against the DNA. TRBV21-1 is a pseudogene locus. The CDR3 runs 15 residues. DNA of the CDR3: TGTGCCAGCAGCAAAGCCCCGGGACAGGGACCCGAAGCTTTCTTT. Amino acid sequence: CASSKAPGQGPEAFF.

J is TRBJ1-4 and V is TRBV7-9; no reliable D call. V dropped 1 base and J dropped 9 bases, with 15 bases sitting between them. CDR3 length: 15 amino acids. CDR1 and CDR2 from the germline V gene are SEHNR and FQNEAQ (reference sequence). CDR3 DNA: TGTGCCAGCAGCTTAGATTCCGGATGGGGAAAAAAACTGTTTTTT. Translated, it gives CASSLDSGWGKKLFF. Drawing the rest from reference TRBV7-9 and TRBJ1-4, the complete variable domain is DTGVSQNPRHKITKRGQNVTFRCDPISEHNRLYWYRQTLGQGPEFLTYFQNEAQLEKSRLLSDRFSAERPKGSFSTLEIQRTEQGDSAMYLCASSLDSGWGKKLFFGSGTQLSVL.

Details on this clonotype: It may be a read error: a sequence one base away is much more abundant. The V and J genes are TRBV3-1 and TRBJ2-7, with unresolved D. This CDR3 comprises 15 residues. V lost 1 base and J lost 3, with 13 bases in between. Germline CDR1 LGHDT, CDR2 YNNKEL (reference sequence). CDR3 bases: TGTGCCAGCAGCCAAGGCCTGAGTGCGATCTACGAGCAGTACTTC. Translation gives CASSQGLSAIYEQYF.

The J gene is TRBJ2-7, the V gene TRBV12-3 or TRBV12-4; D not certain. Trimming shortened V by 1 base and J by 6 bases, and 10 bases separated the two germline ends. CDR3 length: 13 residues. CDR3 loop: CASSLGVASEQYF. CDR3 DNA: TGTGCCAGCAGTTTAGGGGTAGCCTCCGAGCAGTACTTC.

The chain carries TRBV18 and TRBJ1-1; TRBD1 matches 8 bases. With V trimmed by 3 bases and J by 3 bases, 6 bases remained unmatched. The CDR3 has 15 residues. Germline CDR1 reads KGHSH; CDR2 reads LQKENI. DNA of the CDR3: TGTGCCAGCTCACCCCGGACAGGGTGGGACACTGAAGCTTTCTTT. Translating it yields CASSPRTGWDTEAFF.

The table lists this clonotype with many counts. The V gene is TRBV7-8, the J gene TRBJ2-7, with 8 bases identical to TRBD1. From germline, CDR1 is SGHVS and CDR2 FQNEAQ. Losses at the gene ends were 5 bases for V and 6 bases for J; bases not matched to a gene: 6. The CDR3 runs 13 residues. CDR3 loop: CASSPDRAAEQYF. CDR3 in DNA: TGTGCCAGCAGCCCGGACAGGGCGGCCGAGCAGTACTTC. Looking up the rest from reference TRBV7-8 and TRBJ2-7 gives the full variable domain: GAGVSQSPRYKVAKRGQDVALRCDPISGHVSLFWYQQALGQGPEFLTYFQNEAQLDKSGLPSDRFFAERPEGSVSTLKIQRTQQEDSAVYLCASSPDRAAEQYFGPGTRLTVT.

This clonotype was observed many times. The chain uses TRBV15 and TRBJ1-4; no reliable D call. Trimming left V 2 bases short and J 3 bases short, with 7 bases between. The CDR3 is made up of 14 amino acids. The germline CDR1 and CDR2 sequences are LNHNV and YYDKDF (reference sequence). CDR3 DNA sequence: TGTGCCACCAGCAGACACCTGGCTAATGAAAAACTGTTTTTT. This sequence encodes CATSRHLANEKLFF.

This clonotype was seen ten or more times. The chain recombines TRBV5-1 with TRBJ2-5, with D uncertain. Germline V gene sequence: CDR1 SGHRS, CDR2 YFSETQ. This CDR3 region has 15 residues. Between the trimmed V and J ends, which lost 4 bases and 5 bases, there was a span of 18 bases. The CDR3 bases are TGCGCCAGCAGCCCCCGTTTCCCAGGCTGGGAGACCCAGTACTTC. Translated: CASSPRFPGWETQYF.

The chain combines TRBV3-1 with TRBJ1-6; D call uncertain. V lost 1 base and J lost 11, with 9 bases in between. CDR3 size: 13 residues. Looked up from germline, CDR1 is LGHDT and CDR2 is YNNKEL (reference sequence). This CDR3 reads CASSQGKPAPLHF. In DNA, the CDR3 is TGTGCCAGCAGCCAAGGGAAGCCAGCACCCCTCCACTTT.

This chain joins TRBV20-1 and TRBJ2-3; D is unresolved. The CDR3 has 15 residues. The V gene's germline CDR1 is DFQATT and CDR2 SNEGSKA (reference sequence). Trimming shortened V by 0 bases and J by 0 bases, and 10 bases separated the two germline ends. The CDR3 loop reads CSARDLTLSTDTQYF. For the CDR3, the DNA is TGCAGTGCTAGAGATCTCACGTTGAGCACAGATACGCAGTATTTT.

This clonotype has a handful of counts. The chain couples TRBV7-6 to TRBJ2-2, with a weak D call TRBD2 (5 bases). Between the trimmed V and J ends, which lost 7 bases and 1 base, there was a span of 10 bases. Germline V gives CDR1 SGHVS, CDR2 FNYEAQ. CDR3 size: 14 residues. CDR3 in DNA: TGTGCCAGCAATTCCCGGGGGAACACCGGGGAGCTGTTTTTT. As protein: CASNSRGNTGELFF.

V gene TRBV4-1 combines with J gene TRBJ2-1, with D tentatively TRBD2 (5 bases). Germline CDR1 and CDR2: MGHRA and YSYEKL. The CDR3 spans 15 residues. V was pared by 5 bases and J by 5 bases, with 16 bases between. CDR3 residues: CASSSDSRADNEQFF. DNA of the CDR3: TGCGCCAGCAGCTCGGACTCCCGGGCTGACAATGAGCAGTTCTTC.

In this sample, this clonotype turned up a few times. The chain carries TRBV7-2 and TRBJ2-2; TRBD2 might be the D (5 bases). The CDR3 consists of 16 residues. The germline V gene has CDR1 SGHTA and CDR2 FQGNSA. V shed 8 bases and J shed 7 bases, with 23 bases lying between them. The CDR3 is CASSVGSTSLSGELFF. CDR3 sequence (DNA): TGTGCCAGCTCGGTGGGGAGTACTAGTCTCAGCGGGGAGCTGTTTTTT.

This clonotype has more than one count but fewer than ten. This chain links TRBV20-1 with TRBJ2-5; 10 bases are shared with TRBD1. The germline V gene has CDR1 DFQATT and CDR2 SNEGSKA (reference sequence). The trim removed 0 bases at V and 4 bases at J, leaving 8 bases unmatched. The CDR3 is 16 residues long. The CDR3 region is CSARDWTGGSGETQYF. CDR3 DNA sequence: TGCAGTGCTAGAGACTGGACAGGGGGAAGTGGAGAGACCCAGTACTTC.

This clonotype was counted a few times. This sequence joins TRBV20-1 and TRBJ1-6; D uncertain. The germline CDR1 and CDR2 sequences are DFQATT and SNEGSKA (reference sequence). This CDR3 contains 14 residues. The V and J ends lost 3 bases and 5 bases respectively, with 11 bases between them. CDR3 sequence: CSASPQTHNSPLHF. CDR3 nucleotide sequence: TGCAGTGCTAGTCCCCAGACCCATAATTCACCCCTCCACTTT.

The rearrangement links TRBV29-1 to TRBJ1-5; D not resolved. The length of the CDR3 is 13 residues. Trimming shortened V by 7 bases and J by 1 base, and 11 bases separated the two germline ends. CDR1 SQVTM and CDR2 ANQGSEA come from the germline V gene. CDR3 coding DNA: TGCAGCGCCCGAGCCCAGAGCAATCAGCCCCAGCATTTT. It translates to CSARAQSNQPQHF.

The genes are TRBV7-2 and TRBJ1-4, with D uncertain. The CDR3 runs to 16 residues. Germline V gene data show CDR1 as SGHTA and CDR2 as FQGNSA. V was pared by 0 bases and J by 4 bases, with 12 bases between. In DNA, the CDR3 is TGTGCCAGCAGCTTAGCGGGGTCAGGATATAATGAAAAACTGTTTTTT. Protein: CASSLAGSGYNEKLFF.

There are a few counts of this clonotype. The chain is built from TRBV20-1 and TRBJ2-5; perhaps TRBD2 as D (5 bases). The CDR3 is 15 residues long. CDR1 and CDR2 from the germline V gene are DFQATT and SNEGSKA (reference sequence). The V gene lost 4 bases and the J gene lost 5 bases, with 20 bases spanning the gap. As DNA, the CDR3 is TGCAGTGCTACACCCACTAGAGTGAGTTTCGAGACCCAGTACTTC. It yields the protein CSATPTRVSFETQYF.

This clonotype was seen just once. The chain joins TRBV15 to TRBJ2-5; a weak D match, TRBD1 (5 bases). CDR1 and CDR2 (germline): LNHNV, YYDKDF (reference sequence). With 3 bases removed from V and 5 bases from J, the gap between germline ends came to 16 bases. CDR3 length: 15 residues. CDR3 nucleotides: TGTGCCACCAGCAGTGCACAGGATTCGCGGGAGACCCAGTACTTC. Amino acid sequence: CATSSAQDSRETQYF.

CDR3 sequence reads: CASSPVQNQPQHF. DNA for the CDR3: TGTGCCAGCAGTCCAGTCCAAAATCAGCCCCAGCATTTT. The V call is TRBV6-5, the J call TRBJ1-5; D is undetermined. Deletions cut 5 bases from V and 4 bases from J, with 9 bases between. The V gene's germline CDR1 is MNHEY and CDR2 SVGAGI. The CDR3 spans 13 residues.

J is TRBJ2-7 and V is TRBV27, with 9 nucleotides matching TRBD1. Germline lookup yields CDR1 MNHEY and CDR2 SMNVEV (reference sequence). The CDR3 contains 14 residues. The trim removed 5 bases at V and 3 bases at J, leaving 5 bases unmatched. Here the CDR3 reads CASSHTGQGYEQYF. For the CDR3, the DNA is TGTGCCAGCAGTCACACGGGACAGGGCTACGAGCAGTACTTC.

The chain recombines TRBV5-1 with TRBJ2-1, with TRBD1 matching over 7 bases. CDR1 SGHRS and CDR2 YFSETQ come from the germline V gene. J lost 8 bases, V lost 0 bases, and 8 bases had no gene match. CDR3 length equals 15 residues. This CDR3 reads CASSLGTGRYDEQFF. CDR3 nucleotide sequence: TGCGCCAGCAGCTTGGGGACAGGTAGATACGATGAGCAGTTCTTC.